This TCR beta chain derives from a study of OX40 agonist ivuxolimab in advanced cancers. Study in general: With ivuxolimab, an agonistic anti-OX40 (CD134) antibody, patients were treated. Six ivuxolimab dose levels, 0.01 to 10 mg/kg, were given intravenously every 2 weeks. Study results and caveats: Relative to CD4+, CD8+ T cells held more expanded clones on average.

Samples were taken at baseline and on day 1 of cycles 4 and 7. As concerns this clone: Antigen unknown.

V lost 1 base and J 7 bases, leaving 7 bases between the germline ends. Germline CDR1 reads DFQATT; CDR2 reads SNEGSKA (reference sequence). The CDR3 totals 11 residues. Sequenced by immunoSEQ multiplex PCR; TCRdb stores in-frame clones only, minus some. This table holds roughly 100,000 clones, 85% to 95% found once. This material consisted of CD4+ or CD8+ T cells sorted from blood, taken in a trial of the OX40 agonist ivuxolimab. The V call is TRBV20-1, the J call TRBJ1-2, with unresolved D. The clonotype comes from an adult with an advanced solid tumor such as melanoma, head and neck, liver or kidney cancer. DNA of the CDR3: TGCAGTGCTAGAGCGGTGAGTGGCTACACCTTC. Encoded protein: CSARAVSGYTF.